The text below deals with one TCR beta chain. Its antigen remains unidentified. No much larger clone exists at a distance of one base, and base qualities are not known. The data stem from a study of control samples from healthy donors and cancer patients (TCRdb year 2020). Library preparation was by the immunoSEQ multiplex PCR assay. TCRdb carries this immuneACCESS record with in-frame sequences only. Its versions omit some clonotypes, under half of them owing to an unresolved V gene in the studies checked, with the rest unexplained. The sample table records about 75,000 clones; approximately 84% of these occur just once. The ten largest clones add up to roughly 15% of the sample. V drops 5 bases and J drops 5 bases, leaving 13 bases in between. From the cysteine up to the phenylalanine, the CDR3 has a length of 14 residues. Just CDR3 DNA is preserved here, 42 bases in frame from base 1. CDR1 and CDR2 were assigned from the germline V gene (reference sequence) as LNHNV and YYDKDF.

This receptor was taken from a man aged 50-60 years in good health. The sequencing input was blood. The V gene is TRBV15 and the J gene is TRBJ2-1, with no confident D gene call. For the CDR3, the sequence is CATSRLEYHNEQFF. The nucleotide sequence is TGTGCCACCAGCCGCTTAGAGTACCACAATGAGCAGTTCTTC. Reference TRBV15 and TRBJ2-1 proteins supply the regions before and after the CDR3; the full variable domain is: DAMVIQNPRYQVTQFGKPVTLSCSQTLNHNVMYWYQQKSSQAPKLLFHYYDKDFNNEADTPDNFQSRRPNTSFCFLDIRSPGLGDTAMYLCATSRLEYHNEQFFGPGTRLTVL.